A selection of T cell receptor beta chains follows, all from one sample in a study of blood T cell repertoires in COVID-19. Only in-frame clones appear in the TCRdb table, and some are missing; sequencing was by immunoSEQ multiplex PCR. This table holds about 380,000 clones, more than 70% found once. The material sequenced was peripheral blood. These receptors came from a man in his forties or fifties with acute or convalescent COVID-19. The CDR3 runs from the conserved cysteine through the conserved F or W. The D gene is left open where the match is weak. A clone size is listed for some rows: how often the clone was seen (once, few, many), or a class if it is expanded.

NA | TRBJ2-1 | TRBV27 | 15 | TRBD2 | CASSLFGTTTYEQFF | TGTGCCAGCAGTTTATTTGGGACTACCACATATGAGCAGTTCTTC
NA | TRBJ1-4 | TRBV7-2 | 11 | NA | CATGVNEKLFF | TGTGCCACCGGAGTTAATGAAAAACTGTTTTTT
NA | TRBJ1-2 | TRBV12-3/TRBV12-4 | 12 | TRBD1 | CASSRDRGGYTF | TGTGCCAGCAGTCGTGACAGGGGCGGCTACACCTTC
NA | TRBJ2-5 | TRBV12-3/TRBV12-4 | 12 | TRBD1 | CASTDRVETQYF | TGTGCCAGCACCGACAGGGTAGAGACCCAGTACTTC
NA | TRBJ1-3 | TRBV30 | 14 | TRBD1 | CAQSRRDRGNTIYF | TGTGCCCAAAGCCGCCGGGACAGGGGAAACACCATATATTTT
NA | TRBJ1-5 | TRBV2 | 16 | TRBD1 | CASSEARGQGNQPQHF | TGTGCCAGCAGTGAAGCGCGAGGACAGGGCAATCAGCCCCAGCATTTT
once | TRBJ1-2 | TRBV19 | 12 | TRBD1 | CASSGQGFGYTF | TGTGCCAGTAGTGGACAGGGCTTTGGCTACACCTTC
NA | TRBJ1-2 | TRBV21-1 | 13 | NA | CASSSAGLGSYTF | TGTGCCAGCAGCTCGGCGGGACTTGGTAGCTACACCTTC
NA | TRBJ2-4 | TRBV7-5 | 23 | NA | CARSLIIRVTTSGGLLAKNIQYF | TGTGCCAGAAGCTTAATCATTCGGGTTACGACTAGCGGGGGGCTTCTAGCCAAAAACATTCAGTACTTC
NA | TRBJ2-7 | TRBV3-1/TRBV3-2 | 13 | NA | CASSQQGMGEQYF | TGTGCCAGCAGCCAACAGGGGATGGGCGAGCAGTACTTC
NA | TRBJ2-1 | TRBV7-2 | 15 | NA | CASTAGGGTYNEQFF | TGTGCCAGCACCGCTGGGGGGGGCACCTACAATGAGCAGTTCTTC
NA | TRBJ2-7 | TRBV23-1 | 14 | NA | CASTRVLRKYEQYF | TGCGCCAGCACGCGAGTCCTCCGTAAGTACGAGCAGTACTTC
NA | TRBJ2-5 | TRBV7-9 | 14 | NA | CASSLSTGKETQYF | TGTGCCAGCAGCTTATCTACGGGTAAAGAGACCCAGTACTTC
once | TRBJ1-2 | TRBV2 | 12 | NA | CASSHWSYGYTF | TGTGCCAGCTCTCATTGGAGCTATGGCTACACCTTC
NA | TRBJ2-1 | TRBV11-1 | 19 | TRBD2 | CASSLASRGGLGPYNEQFF | TGTGCCAGCAGCTTAGCGTCTCGGGGGGGACTAGGACCCTACAATGAGCAGTTCTTC